The 7 T cell receptor beta chains below all came from one sample that was sequenced in a study of radiotherapy plus CTLA-4 blockade in lung cancer listed by TCRdb under 2018. The receptor library was made with the immunoSEQ multiplex PCR assay. Imported from immuneACCESS, the table was reduced by TCRdb to in-frame sequences with V and J called. These copies leave out some clones; in studies compared against another copy, an unresolved V gene accounts for under half, and the cause of the remainder is not known. In this sample the table shows approximately 50,000 clones, approximately 80% of which occur a single time. Roughly 6% of the sample is taken by the ten largest. The source was peripheral blood, collected from a patient treated with radiotherapy plus ipilimumab. These receptors came from a human donor with non-small cell lung cancer whose response to radiotherapy plus ipilimumab could not be evaluated.

This clone was seen a single time. The chain is built from TRBV30 and TRBJ1-5; 10 bases fit TRBD1. CDR3 size: 16 residues. After removal of 1 base from V and 7 bases from J, the junction contained 10 bases not matched to a gene. Germline CDR1 reads GTSNPN; CDR2 reads SVGIG (reference sequence). CDR3 DNA: TGTGCCTGGAGTGCCCCCGGACAGGGGGGAGGGCAGCCCCAGCATTTT. This gives the protein CAWSAPGQGGGQPQHF.

This clone was seen more than once but under ten times. V gene TRBV7-2 combines with J gene TRBJ2-5; D is ambiguous. This CDR3 comprises 13 residues. The V gene's germline CDR1 is SGHTA and CDR2 FQGNSA. Trimming stripped 6 bases from V and 4 bases from J, with 12 bases between. Here the CDR3 reads CASRRVSAETQYF. The CDR3 DNA is TGTGCCAGCAGACGGGTCTCCGCAGAGACCCAGTACTTC.

The gene calls are TRBV5-4 and TRBJ1-2, with 9 bases matching TRBD1. Germline V CDR1 and CDR2: SGHNT, YYREEE (reference sequence). CDR3 length equals 16 residues. The junction had 7 bases not matched to a gene; V was cut back by 0 bases and J by 4 bases. The CDR3 protein is CASSLDFGTGPYGYTF. The CDR3 bases are TGTGCCAGCAGCTTGGATTTCGGGACAGGGCCCTATGGCTACACCTTC. Together with reference TRBV5-4 and TRBJ1-2, the CDR3 gives the full variable domain: ETGVTQSPTHLIKTRGQQVTLRCSSQSGHNTVSWYQQALGQGPQFIFQYYREEENGRGNFPPRFSGLQFPNYSSELNVNALELDDSALYLCASSLDFGTGPYGYTFGSGTRLTVV.

This clone has only one observation. This chain connects TRBV27 to TRBJ1-1; 10 bases line up with TRBD1. V trimming: 4 bases; J trimming: 0 bases; junction bases outside the gene matches: 11. Germline V CDR1 and CDR2: MNHEY, SMNVEV (reference sequence). This CDR3 contains 18 residues. For the CDR3, the DNA is TGTGCCAGCAGTTCCAACGGGGGGACAGGGGTCGTGAACACTGAAGCTTTCTTT. This gives the protein CASSSNGGTGVVNTEAFF.

This clone was observed a single time. The chain links TRBV28 to TRBJ2-2; D is ambiguous. The CDR3 runs to 16 residues. V dropped 3 bases and J dropped 0 bases, with 11 bases sitting between them. Germline V gene sequence: CDR1 MDHEN, CDR2 SYDVKM. The CDR3 sequence: CASSFSSPANTGELFF. CDR3 DNA sequence: TGTGCCAGCAGTTTTTCCAGTCCCGCGAACACCGGGGAGCTGTTTTTT.

The CDR3 region has the DNA TGTGCCAGCAGCTTAGGCGGGACTAGCGGGACTACACATAATGAGCAGTTCTTC. Translated: CASSLGGTSGTTHNEQFF. J is TRBJ2-1 and V is TRBV7-2; 13 positions match TRBD2. This CDR3 region has 18 residues. V dropped 1 base and J dropped 7; count of bases not matched to a gene: 10. CDR1 is SGHTA and CDR2 is FQGNSA in the germline V gene.

This clone was detected only a few times. CDR3 coding DNA: TGTGCCAGCAGCAACCCGGCCGGACTAGCGGGAGGCGGGGATGAGCAGTTCTTC. Translating gives CASSNPAGLAGGGDEQFF. The chain employs TRBV7-2 and TRBJ2-1; 14 positions match TRBD2. Germline-derived CDR1 and CDR2 are SGHTA and FQGNSA. The CDR3 runs 18 residues. The V and J ends lost 5 bases and 8 bases, in that order; junction bases with no gene match: 14.